This note documents a single T cell receptor (beta chain) sequence. As yet, its antigen is unknown. The naive CD8 fraction comprised CD45RO-negative cells positively selected for CCR7 and excluded terminally differentiated effector memory CD45RA+ cells. These data belong to a study of shared clonotypes between healthy human individuals. Data came from immunoSEQ multiplex PCR; TCRdb stores just in-frame clones and leaves some out. The sample lists about 2 million clones, over 85% occurring once. Germline CDR1 and CDR2: MDHEN and SYDVKM. With 5 bases removed from V and 8 bases from J, the gap between germline ends came to 11 bases. This CDR3 spans 12 amino acids. General study points: The study sampled only blood, and tissue repertoires likely differ.

Sequenced input: naive CD8+ T cells sorted from blood. J is TRBJ2-3 and V is TRBV28, with D perhaps matching TRBD2 (6 bases). This receptor was obtained from a man aged 18 to 29 in good health. The CDR3 DNA is TGTGCCAGCAGTGGGGACTGGGGTACGCAGTATTTT. As protein: CASSGDWGTQYF.